The rows below give T cell receptor beta chains drawn from one sample of a study of cytomegalovirus exposure and HLA in healthy donors. This table comes from immunoSEQ multiplex PCR, and its TCRdb copy is limited to in-frame clones, with some not included. Here the sample table reports some 96,000 clones. The sequenced material came from PBMCs. These receptor sequences come from a woman under 40 in good health and CMV-seronegative. CDR3s include the opening cysteine and the closing phenylalanine or tryptophan. Each record gives: CDR3 DNA, CDR3 protein, clone size, D gene, V gene, J gene. D genes are given only for firm matches. The listing skips clone size in some rows; elsewhere it reads once, few, many or a size class.

CDR3nt: TGTGCCAGTAGTATAGTTGGCGGGGACTCCTACAATGAGCAGTTCTTC
CDR3aa: CASSIVGGDSYNEQFF
abundance: .
d_gene: .
v_gene: TRBV19
j_gene: TRBJ2-1

CDR3nt: TGTGCCAGCAGTCCTAGTGCCAGCACAGATACGCAGTATTTT
CDR3aa: CASSPSASTDTQYF
abundance: .
d_gene: .
v_gene: TRBV7-9
j_gene: TRBJ2-3

CDR3nt: TGTGCCAGCAGTCGGGTAGATACGCAGTATTTT
CDR3aa: CASSRVDTQYF
abundance: .
d_gene: .
v_gene: TRBV6-1
j_gene: TRBJ2-3

CDR3nt: TGTGCCAGCAGCTTAGATAGGACAAGTGAAGCTTTCTTT
CDR3aa: CASSLDRTSEAFF
abundance: .
d_gene: .
v_gene: TRBV11-3
j_gene: TRBJ1-1

CDR3nt: TGTGCCAGCAGCGGGGCCCGGGACAGGGGGTACGAGCAGTACTTC
CDR3aa: CASSGARDRGYEQYF
abundance: .
d_gene: TRBD1
v_gene: TRBV28
j_gene: TRBJ2-7

CDR3nt: TGTGCCAGCAGTGTAAGGACAGGGGGCACGGATTCACCCCTCCACTTT
CDR3aa: CASSVRTGGTDSPLHF
abundance: .
d_gene: TRBD1
v_gene: TRBV2
j_gene: TRBJ1-6

CDR3nt: TGTGCCAGCAGTTATAGGGAGCCCACCGGGGAGCTGTTTTTT
CDR3aa: CASSYREPTGELFF
abundance: .
d_gene: .
v_gene: TRBV6-5
j_gene: TRBJ2-2

CDR3nt: TGTGCCAGCAGCTTAGTACAGCCGTTAGCTTTCTTT
CDR3aa: CASSLVQPLAFF
abundance: .
d_gene: .
v_gene: TRBV11-2
j_gene: TRBJ1-1

CDR3nt: TGTGCCAGCACCGGGACAGGGGGCTATTCCTCCTACGAGCAGTACTTC
CDR3aa: CASTGTGGYSSYEQYF
abundance: .
d_gene: TRBD1
v_gene: TRBV5-6
j_gene: TRBJ2-7

CDR3nt: TGTGCCAGCAGTGTACAGGGGACTGGTGACGAGCAGTACTTC
CDR3aa: CASSVQGTGDEQYF
abundance: .
d_gene: .
v_gene: TRBV6-1
j_gene: TRBJ2-7

CDR3nt: TGTGCCACCAGCAGGAGGGGCGGGGAGCTGTTTTTT
CDR3aa: CATSRRGGELFF
abundance: .
d_gene: .
v_gene: TRBV15
j_gene: TRBJ2-2

CDR3nt: TGTGCCAGCAGTTATAGCGGGGGGGAGACCCAGTACTTC
CDR3aa: CASSYSGGETQYF
abundance: .
d_gene: TRBD2
v_gene: TRBV6-4
j_gene: TRBJ2-5

CDR3nt: TGTGCCAGCAGCTTGGCTACAGGGGGCGAGTACTTC
CDR3aa: CASSLATGGEYF
abundance: .
d_gene: TRBD1
v_gene: TRBV7-9
j_gene: TRBJ2-7

CDR3nt: TGTGCCAGCAGTTACTCGACTCCCTCTACGACCTACGAGCAGTACTTC
CDR3aa: CASSYSTPSTTYEQYF
abundance: .
d_gene: .
v_gene: TRBV6-6
j_gene: TRBJ2-7

CDR3nt: TGTGCCAGCACCCCCTCCGCACTCCCGAACACCGGGGAGCTGTTTTTT
CDR3aa: CASTPSALPNTGELFF
abundance: .
d_gene: .
v_gene: TRBV5-4
j_gene: TRBJ2-2

CDR3nt: TGTGCCAGCAGCTTAGAAGGGGCCTGGTACGAGCAGTACTTC
CDR3aa: CASSLEGAWYEQYF
abundance: .
d_gene: .
v_gene: TRBV7-9
j_gene: TRBJ2-7

CDR3nt: TGTGCCAGCAGCTTAGTTGGGGGAGGGCCAAAGGATACGCAGTATTTT
CDR3aa: CASSLVGGGPKDTQYF
abundance: .
d_gene: TRBD2
v_gene: TRBV7-3
j_gene: TRBJ2-3

CDR3nt: TGTGCCAGCAGTGAAGAAGAGGGTATGGGCAATCAGCCCCAGCATTTT
CDR3aa: CASSEEEGMGNQPQHF
abundance: .
d_gene: .
v_gene: TRBV6-1
j_gene: TRBJ1-5

CDR3nt: TGTGCCAGCAGCTTGGACGCAGGGGATTTATATGGCTACACCTTC
CDR3aa: CASSLDAGDLYGYTF
abundance: .
d_gene: .
v_gene: TRBV5-4
j_gene: TRBJ1-2

CDR3nt: TGTGCCAGCAGTTTATCAGGGAGGCATTCACCCCTCCACTTT
CDR3aa: CASSLSGRHSPLHF
abundance: .
d_gene: .
v_gene: TRBV28
j_gene: TRBJ1-6

CDR3nt: TGTGCCAGCAGCCCCGACAGGGGCTACGAGCAGTACTTC
CDR3aa: CASSPDRGYEQYF
abundance: .
d_gene: TRBD1
v_gene: TRBV7-8
j_gene: TRBJ2-7

CDR3nt: TGTGCCAGCAGTCCGGGACAGGGCAACGAAAAACTGTTTTTT
CDR3aa: CASSPGQGNEKLFF
abundance: .
d_gene: TRBD1
v_gene: TRBV27
j_gene: TRBJ1-4

CDR3nt: TGCGCCAGCAGCCGCCGGACAGGGGGGAATGAAAAACTGTTTTTT
CDR3aa: CASSRRTGGNEKLFF
abundance: .
d_gene: TRBD1
v_gene: TRBV4-1
j_gene: TRBJ1-4

CDR3nt: TGTGCCAGTAGTAATTCGGGGAACGTATACAATGAGCAGTTCTTC
CDR3aa: CASSNSGNVYNEQFF
abundance: .
d_gene: .
v_gene: TRBV19
j_gene: TRBJ2-1

CDR3nt: TGTGCCAGTACTTGGACAGGGTATAGCAATCAGCCCCAGCATTTT
CDR3aa: CASTWTGYSNQPQHF
abundance: .
d_gene: TRBD1
v_gene: TRBV19
j_gene: TRBJ1-5

CDR3nt: TGTGCCAGCAGTAGGGACACTGACTATGGCTACACCTTC
CDR3aa: CASSRDTDYGYTF
abundance: .
d_gene: .
v_gene: TRBV6-1
j_gene: TRBJ1-2

CDR3nt: TGTGCCAGCTCATCCAGCGACACTGAAGCTTTCTTT
CDR3aa: CASSSSDTEAFF
abundance: .
d_gene: .
v_gene: TRBV18
j_gene: TRBJ1-1

CDR3nt: TGTGCCAGCTCCCGGGGGGGGTGGGAAAAACTGTTTTTT
CDR3aa: CASSRGGWEKLFF
abundance: .
d_gene: .
v_gene: TRBV6-5
j_gene: TRBJ1-4

CDR3nt: TGTGCCAGCAGCTTAGCCACTAGTAATCTGAATGAGCAGTTCTTC
CDR3aa: CASSLATSNLNEQFF
abundance: .
d_gene: .
v_gene: TRBV11-2
j_gene: TRBJ2-1

CDR3nt: TGTGCCAGCAGCGTAGGGACTAGCGGGACAGATACGCAGTATTTT
CDR3aa: CASSVGTSGTDTQYF
abundance: .
d_gene: TRBD2
v_gene: TRBV9
j_gene: TRBJ2-3

CDR3nt: TGTGCCAGCAGCAGACAGGGCCTAAATTCACCCCTCCACTTT
CDR3aa: CASSRQGLNSPLHF
abundance: .
d_gene: TRBD1
v_gene: TRBV6-1
j_gene: TRBJ1-6

CDR3nt: TGTGCCAGCAGCCCGGGAGTTCAGTACAATGAGCAGTTCTTC
CDR3aa: CASSPGVQYNEQFF
abundance: .
d_gene: .
v_gene: TRBV11-3
j_gene: TRBJ2-1

CDR3nt: TGTGCCAGCAGTCAGCTGGGAGAGGGTTACCTCTCTGGAAACACCATATATTTT
CDR3aa: CASSQLGEGYLSGNTIYF
abundance: .
d_gene: .
v_gene: TRBV7-9
j_gene: TRBJ1-3

CDR3nt: TGTGCCAGCTCACCACCGGGACAGGGGATCTACGAGCAGTACTTC
CDR3aa: CASSPPGQGIYEQYF
abundance: .
d_gene: TRBD1
v_gene: TRBV18
j_gene: TRBJ2-7

CDR3nt: TGTGCCAGCAGTTTAAGTCGGGGTTCGAGCTCTGGAAACACCATATATTTT
CDR3aa: CASSLSRGSSSGNTIYF
abundance: .
d_gene: .
v_gene: TRBV28
j_gene: TRBJ1-3

CDR3nt: TGTGCCAGCAGCGTGACAGGGGGCGCTGAAGCTTTCTTT
CDR3aa: CASSVTGGAEAFF
abundance: .
d_gene: TRBD1
v_gene: TRBV7-3
j_gene: TRBJ1-1

CDR3nt: TGTGCCAGCAGCCCATGGGTACAGGGGTTGAACACTGAAGCTTTCTTT
CDR3aa: CASSPWVQGLNTEAFF
abundance: .
d_gene: TRBD1
v_gene: TRBV11-2
j_gene: TRBJ1-1

CDR3nt: TGTGCCAGCAGTTTGGAGGGATCCTACGAGCAGTACTTC
CDR3aa: CASSLEGSYEQYF
abundance: .
d_gene: .
v_gene: TRBV27
j_gene: TRBJ2-7

CDR3nt: TGTGCCAGCCGCAAAAAACCGCACTGGGGGGGCACAGATACGCAGTATTTT
CDR3aa: CASRKKPHWGGTDTQYF
abundance: .
d_gene: .
v_gene: TRBV6-4
j_gene: TRBJ2-3

CDR3nt: TGTGCCAGCAGGGCAGGGATTAGCCCCGGGGAGCTGTTTTTT
CDR3aa: CASRAGISPGELFF
abundance: .
d_gene: .
v_gene: TRBV2
j_gene: TRBJ2-2

CDR3nt: TGTGCCAGCAGGCGGTTAGCCAAAAACATTCAGTACTTC
CDR3aa: CASRRLAKNIQYF
abundance: .
d_gene: .
v_gene: TRBV11-2
j_gene: TRBJ2-4

CDR3nt: TGTGCCAGCAGCTTGACCTCCGGAGGGATTTCTGGAAACACCATATATTTT
CDR3aa: CASSLTSGGISGNTIYF
abundance: .
d_gene: .
v_gene: TRBV11-2
j_gene: TRBJ1-3

CDR3nt: TGTGCCAGCAGTGCCCGGGGGAGTACAGATACGCAGTATTTT
CDR3aa: CASSARGSTDTQYF
abundance: .
d_gene: .
v_gene: TRBV6-1
j_gene: TRBJ2-3

CDR3nt: TGTGCCAGCTCAAAAGGGGGACAGGGCCACACCATATATTTT
CDR3aa: CASSKGGQGHTIYF
abundance: .
d_gene: TRBD1
v_gene: TRBV7-9
j_gene: TRBJ1-3

CDR3nt: TGTGCCAGCAGCTTCTACACAGGGGGAAACTACGAGCAGTACTTC
CDR3aa: CASSFYTGGNYEQYF
abundance: .
d_gene: TRBD1
v_gene: TRBV5-6
j_gene: TRBJ2-7

CDR3nt: TGTGCCAGCAGCTACACTCCAGCGGGAGGAAACCAAGAGACCCAGTACTTC
CDR3aa: CASSYTPAGGNQETQYF
abundance: .
d_gene: TRBD2
v_gene: TRBV7-6
j_gene: TRBJ2-5

CDR3nt: TGTGCCACAAAAATGGCCAGCGGGAGGAGATACGAGCAGTACTTC
CDR3aa: CATKMASGRRYEQYF
abundance: .
d_gene: TRBD2
v_gene: TRBV27
j_gene: TRBJ2-7

CDR3nt: TGTGCCAGCAGCTTGGGGACTACCAAAGGGACCCAGTACTTC
CDR3aa: CASSLGTTKGTQYF
abundance: .
d_gene: .
v_gene: TRBV5-4
j_gene: TRBJ2-5

CDR3nt: TGCGCCAGCAGCTTGGGACAGACTACTGAAGCTTTCTTT
CDR3aa: CASSLGQTTEAFF
abundance: .
d_gene: .
v_gene: TRBV5-1
j_gene: TRBJ1-1

CDR3nt: TGTGCCAGCAGCTTGGAAAGGGGATTTACAGCGAGCAGCTATGGCTACACCTTC
CDR3aa: CASSLERGFTASSYGYTF
abundance: .
d_gene: .
v_gene: TRBV5-6
j_gene: TRBJ1-2

CDR3nt: TGTGCCAGCAGCCCAGGTTCCCAAGAGACCCAGTACTTC
CDR3aa: CASSPGSQETQYF
abundance: .
d_gene: .
v_gene: TRBV7-3
j_gene: TRBJ2-5

CDR3nt: TGTGCCAGCAGGACCCCGGGACAGGGTAACACCGGGGAGCTGTTTTTT
CDR3aa: CASRTPGQGNTGELFF
abundance: .
d_gene: TRBD1
v_gene: TRBV2
j_gene: TRBJ2-2

CDR3nt: TGTGCCAGCAGCGGGTTACAGGGGTTGAACACTGAAGCTTTCTTT
CDR3aa: CASSGLQGLNTEAFF
abundance: .
d_gene: TRBD1
v_gene: TRBV5-6
j_gene: TRBJ1-1

CDR3nt: TGTGCCAGCAGCTTATATTGGAGCCAAGAGACCCAGTACTTC
CDR3aa: CASSLYWSQETQYF
abundance: .
d_gene: .
v_gene: TRBV9
j_gene: TRBJ2-5

CDR3nt: TGTGCCAGCAGCTCAAGCGGGGGTATCGGGGATGAGCAGTTCTTC
CDR3aa: CASSSSGGIGDEQFF
abundance: medium-sized
d_gene: TRBD2
v_gene: TRBV7-9
j_gene: TRBJ2-1